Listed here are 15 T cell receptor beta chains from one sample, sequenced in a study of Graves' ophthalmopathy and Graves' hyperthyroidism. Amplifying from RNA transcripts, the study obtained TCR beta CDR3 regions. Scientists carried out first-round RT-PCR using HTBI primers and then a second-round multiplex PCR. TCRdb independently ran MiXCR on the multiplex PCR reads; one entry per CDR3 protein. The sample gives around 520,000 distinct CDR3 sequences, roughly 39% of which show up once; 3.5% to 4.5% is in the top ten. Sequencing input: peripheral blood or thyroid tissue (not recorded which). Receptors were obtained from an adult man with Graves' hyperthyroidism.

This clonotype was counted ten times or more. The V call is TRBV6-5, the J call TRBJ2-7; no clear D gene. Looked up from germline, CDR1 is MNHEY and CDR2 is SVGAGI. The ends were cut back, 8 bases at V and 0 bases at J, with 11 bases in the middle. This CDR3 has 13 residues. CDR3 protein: CASLRSSSYEQYF. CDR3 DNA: TGTGCCAGCCTCAGGTCGAGCTCCTACGAGCAGTACTTC.

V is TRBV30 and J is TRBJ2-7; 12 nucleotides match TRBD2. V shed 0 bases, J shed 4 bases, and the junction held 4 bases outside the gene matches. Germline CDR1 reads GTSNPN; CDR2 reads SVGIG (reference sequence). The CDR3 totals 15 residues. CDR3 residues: CAWSVPGLAGYEQYF. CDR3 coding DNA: TGTGCCTGGAGTGTCCCCGGACTAGCGGGGTACGAGCAGTACTTC.

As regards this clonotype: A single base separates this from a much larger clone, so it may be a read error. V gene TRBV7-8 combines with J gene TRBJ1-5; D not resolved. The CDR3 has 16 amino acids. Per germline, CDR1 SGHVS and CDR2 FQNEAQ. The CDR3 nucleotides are TGTCCCAGCAGCTTAGGCAGAGCAAATAGCAATCAGCCCCAGCATTTT. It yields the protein CPSSLGRANSNQPQHF.

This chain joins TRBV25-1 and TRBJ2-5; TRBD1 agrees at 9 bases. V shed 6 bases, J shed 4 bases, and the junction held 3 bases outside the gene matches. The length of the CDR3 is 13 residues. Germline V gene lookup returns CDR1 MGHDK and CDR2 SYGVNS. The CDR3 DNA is TGTGCCAGCAGAGGGACAGGGCTAGAGACCCAGTACTTC. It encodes CASRGTGLETQYF.

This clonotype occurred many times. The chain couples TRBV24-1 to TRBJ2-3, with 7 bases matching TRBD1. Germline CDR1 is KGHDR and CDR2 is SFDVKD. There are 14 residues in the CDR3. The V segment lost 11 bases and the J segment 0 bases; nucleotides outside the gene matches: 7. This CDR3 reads CAIKGTASTDTQYF. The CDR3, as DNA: TGTGCCATCAAGGGGACAGCTAGCACAGATACGCAGTATTTT.

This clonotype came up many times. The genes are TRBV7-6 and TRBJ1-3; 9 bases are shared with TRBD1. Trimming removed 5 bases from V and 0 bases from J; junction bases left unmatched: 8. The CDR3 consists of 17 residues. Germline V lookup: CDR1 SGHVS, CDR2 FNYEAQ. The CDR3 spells CASSIRQGQGSGNTIYF. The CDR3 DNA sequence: TGTGCCAGCAGCATACGCCAGGGACAGGGCTCTGGAAACACCATATATTTT.

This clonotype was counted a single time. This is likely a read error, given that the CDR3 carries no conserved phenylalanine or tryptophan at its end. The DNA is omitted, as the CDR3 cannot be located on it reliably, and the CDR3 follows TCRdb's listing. The CDR3 spells CASSPEGLAG. J is TRBJ2-7 and V is TRBV7-2; TRBD2, the D gene given by the table, was not confirmed from the DNA. Per germline, CDR1 SGHTA and CDR2 FQGNSA. Termini included, the CDR3 measures 10 amino acids.

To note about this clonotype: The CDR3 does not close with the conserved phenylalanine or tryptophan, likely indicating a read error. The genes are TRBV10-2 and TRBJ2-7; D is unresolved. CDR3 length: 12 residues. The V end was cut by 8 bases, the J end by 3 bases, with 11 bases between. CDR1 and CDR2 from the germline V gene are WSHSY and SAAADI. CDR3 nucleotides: TGCGCCAGCGGCGTCACAAACTACGAGCAGTACCTC. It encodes CASGVTNYEQYL.

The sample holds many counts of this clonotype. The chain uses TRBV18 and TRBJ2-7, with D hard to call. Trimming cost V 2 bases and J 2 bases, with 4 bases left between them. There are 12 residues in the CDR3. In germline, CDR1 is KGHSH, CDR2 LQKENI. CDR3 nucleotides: TGTGCCAGCTCACCAGGGGCCTACGAGCAGTACTTC. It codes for CASSPGAYEQYF.

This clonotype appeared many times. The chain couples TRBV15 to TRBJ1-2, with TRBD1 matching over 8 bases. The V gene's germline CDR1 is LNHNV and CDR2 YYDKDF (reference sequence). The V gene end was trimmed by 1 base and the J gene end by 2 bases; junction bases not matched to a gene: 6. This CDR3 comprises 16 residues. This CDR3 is CATSRADRGLNYGYTF. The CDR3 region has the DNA TGTGCCACCAGCAGAGCCGACAGGGGCCTAAACTATGGCTACACCTTC.

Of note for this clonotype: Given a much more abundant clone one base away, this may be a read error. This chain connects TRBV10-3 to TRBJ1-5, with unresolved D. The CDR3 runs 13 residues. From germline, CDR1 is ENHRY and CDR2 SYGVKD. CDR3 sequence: CASSLMDNQPQHF. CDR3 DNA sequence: TGTGCCAGCAGTCTCATGGACAATCAGCCCCAGCATTTT.

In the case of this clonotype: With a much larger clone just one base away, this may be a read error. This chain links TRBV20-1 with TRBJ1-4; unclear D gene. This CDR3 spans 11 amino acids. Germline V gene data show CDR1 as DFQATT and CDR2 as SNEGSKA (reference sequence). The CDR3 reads CGAEEDEKLFF. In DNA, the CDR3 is TGCGGTGCCGAGGAGGATGAAAAACTGTTTTTT.

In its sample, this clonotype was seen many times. The DNA of the CDR3 is TGTGCCAGCAGCTTAGCGCGGTCTAGCGGGTACGAGCAGTACTTC. The encoded protein is CASSLARSSGYEQYF. The chain employs TRBV7-6 and TRBJ2-7, with 8 bases identical to TRBD2. Germline values: CDR1 SGHVS, CDR2 FNYEAQ. This CDR3 contains 15 residues. J gave up 4 bases and V 0 bases, and 5 bases lay outside the gene matches.

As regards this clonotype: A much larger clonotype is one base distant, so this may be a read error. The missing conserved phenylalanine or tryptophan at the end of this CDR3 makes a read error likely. CDR3 amino acids: CASSPNPSNQPQHV. CDR3 in DNA: TGTGCCAGCAGCCCCAACCCTAGCAATCAGCCCCAGCATGTT. The chain employs TRBV11-2 and TRBJ1-5; D is unresolved. Deletions cut 5 bases from V and 0 bases from J, with 8 bases between. Germline assignment: CDR1 SGHAT and CDR2 FQNNGV. The CDR3 loop spans 14 amino acids.

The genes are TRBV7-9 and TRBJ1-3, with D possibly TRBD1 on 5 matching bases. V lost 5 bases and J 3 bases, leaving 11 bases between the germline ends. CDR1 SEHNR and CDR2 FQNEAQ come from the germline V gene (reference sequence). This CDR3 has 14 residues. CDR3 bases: TGTGCCAGCAGCGGGACTAGCCATGGAAACACCATATATTTT. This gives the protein CASSGTSHGNTIYF.